This T cell receptor (beta chain) appears in the sequencing data of a study of blood T cell repertoires in COVID-19. Study summary: PBMCs, B-cell-depleted T cells, or T cells were the source of the cDNA or gDNA that made up the material.

Participants reported their clinical history, and cohort assignment relied on those reports. Worth noting for this clone: Distinct nucleotide sequences in the sample also encode this CDR3.

Profiled with immunoSEQ multiplex PCR; TCRdb holds only in-frame clones, not every one. The data show roughly 230,000 clones, just under 90% seen once. V dropped 0 bases and J dropped 6 bases, with 11 bases sitting between them. The CDR3 runs to 14 residues. Germline CDR1 reads LNHNV; CDR2 reads YYDKDF (reference sequence). This TCR was sampled from a woman aged 25-40 years with acute COVID-19. The specimen sequenced was PBMCs or T cells enriched from blood (not recorded which). This chain joins TRBV15 and TRBJ1-1; TRBD1 is a possible D gene (5 bases). As DNA, the CDR3 is TGTGCCACCAGCAGAGACAGGGAGGGTCCTGAAGCTTTCTTT. Encoded protein: CATSRDREGPEAFF.